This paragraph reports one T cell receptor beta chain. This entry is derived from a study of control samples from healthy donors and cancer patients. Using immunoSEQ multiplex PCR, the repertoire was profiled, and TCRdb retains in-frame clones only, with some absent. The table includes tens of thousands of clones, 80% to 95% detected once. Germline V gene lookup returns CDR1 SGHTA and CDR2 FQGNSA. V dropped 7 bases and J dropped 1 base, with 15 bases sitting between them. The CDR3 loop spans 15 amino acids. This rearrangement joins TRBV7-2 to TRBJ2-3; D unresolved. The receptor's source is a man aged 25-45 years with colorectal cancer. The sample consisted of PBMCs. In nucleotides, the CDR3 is TGTGCCAGCACCTCCAGTGGAGTGGGCACAGATACGCAGTATTTT. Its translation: CASTSSGVGTDTQYF.